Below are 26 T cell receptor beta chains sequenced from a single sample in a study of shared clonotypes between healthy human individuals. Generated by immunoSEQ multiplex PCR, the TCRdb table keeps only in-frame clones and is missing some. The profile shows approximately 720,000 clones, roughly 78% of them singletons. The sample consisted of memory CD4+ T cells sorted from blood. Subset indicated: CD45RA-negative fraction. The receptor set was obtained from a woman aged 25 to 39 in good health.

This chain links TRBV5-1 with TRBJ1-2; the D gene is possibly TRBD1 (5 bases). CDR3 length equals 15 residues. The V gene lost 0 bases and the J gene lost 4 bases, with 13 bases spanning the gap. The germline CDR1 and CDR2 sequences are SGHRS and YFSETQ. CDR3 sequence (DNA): TGCGCCAGCAGCTTGGTGACAGCACCACTCTATGGCTACACCTTC. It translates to CASSLVTAPLYGYTF.

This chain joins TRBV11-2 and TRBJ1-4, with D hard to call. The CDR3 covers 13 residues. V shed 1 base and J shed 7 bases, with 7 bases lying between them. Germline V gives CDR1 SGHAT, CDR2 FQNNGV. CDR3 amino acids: CASSLGPGEKLFF. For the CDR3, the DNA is TGTGCCAGCAGCTTAGGTCCCGGTGAAAAACTGTTTTTT. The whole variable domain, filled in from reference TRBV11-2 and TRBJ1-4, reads EAGVAQSPRYKIIEKRQSVAFWCNPISGHATLYWYQQILGQGPKLLIQFQNNGVVDDSQLPKDRFSAERLKGVDSTLKIQPAKLEDSAVYLCASSLGPGEKLFFGSGTQLSVL.

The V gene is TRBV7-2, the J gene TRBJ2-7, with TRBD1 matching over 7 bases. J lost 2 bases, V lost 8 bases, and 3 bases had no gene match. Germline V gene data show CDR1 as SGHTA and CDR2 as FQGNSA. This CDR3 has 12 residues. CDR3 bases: TGTGCCAGCGCGACAGGGACCTACGAGCAGTACTTC. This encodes CASATGTYEQYF.

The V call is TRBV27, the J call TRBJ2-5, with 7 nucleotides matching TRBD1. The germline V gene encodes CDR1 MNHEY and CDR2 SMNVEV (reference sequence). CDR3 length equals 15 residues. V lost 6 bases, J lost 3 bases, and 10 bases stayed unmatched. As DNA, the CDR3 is TGTGCCAGCAGCAGGAACAGGGGACAGAAAGAGACCCAGTACTTC. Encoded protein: CASSRNRGQKETQYF.

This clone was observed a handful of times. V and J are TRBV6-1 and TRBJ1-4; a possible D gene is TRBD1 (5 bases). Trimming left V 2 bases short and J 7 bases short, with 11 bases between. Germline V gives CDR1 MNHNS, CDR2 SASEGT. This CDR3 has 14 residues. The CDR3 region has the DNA TGTGCCAGCAGTGAATCAGGGAATAGTGAAAAACTGTTTTTT. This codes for CASSESGNSEKLFF.

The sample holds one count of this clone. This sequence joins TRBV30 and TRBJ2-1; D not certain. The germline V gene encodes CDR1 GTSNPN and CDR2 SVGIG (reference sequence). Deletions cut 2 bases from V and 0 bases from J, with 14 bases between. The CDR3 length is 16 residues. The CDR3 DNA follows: TGTGCCTGGAGTTCTTTGGTGGCAAGCTCCTACAATGAGCAGTTCTTC. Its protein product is CAWSSLVASSYNEQFF.

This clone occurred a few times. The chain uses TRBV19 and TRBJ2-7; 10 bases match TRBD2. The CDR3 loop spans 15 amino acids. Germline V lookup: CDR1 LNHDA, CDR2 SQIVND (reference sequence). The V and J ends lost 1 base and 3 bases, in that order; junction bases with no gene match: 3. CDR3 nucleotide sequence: TGTGCCAGTAGTATAGCCGGGACTAGCGTCTACGAGCAGTACTTC. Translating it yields CASSIAGTSVYEQYF.

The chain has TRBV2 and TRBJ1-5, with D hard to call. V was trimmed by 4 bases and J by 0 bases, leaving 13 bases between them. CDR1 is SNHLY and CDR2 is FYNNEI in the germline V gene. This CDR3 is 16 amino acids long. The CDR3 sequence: CASSASGTYSNQPQHF. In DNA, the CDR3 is TGTGCCAGCAGTGCCTCGGGAACCTATAGCAATCAGCCCCAGCATTTT.

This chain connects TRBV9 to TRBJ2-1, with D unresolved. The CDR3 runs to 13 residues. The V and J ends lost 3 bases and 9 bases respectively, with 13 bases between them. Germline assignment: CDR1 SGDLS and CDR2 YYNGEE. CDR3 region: CASSATSWGEQFF. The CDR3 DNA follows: TGTGCCAGCAGCGCGACGAGCTGGGGTGAGCAGTTCTTC.

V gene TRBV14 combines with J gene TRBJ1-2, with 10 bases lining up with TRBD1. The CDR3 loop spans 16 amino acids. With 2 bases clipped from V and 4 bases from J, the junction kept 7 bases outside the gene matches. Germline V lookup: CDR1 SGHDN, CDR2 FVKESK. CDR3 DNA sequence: TGTGCCAGCAGCCAATGGGGACAGGGGCCTAGCTATGGCTACACCTTC. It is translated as CASSQWGQGPSYGYTF. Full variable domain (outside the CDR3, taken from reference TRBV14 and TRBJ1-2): EAGVTQFPSHSVIEKGQTVTLRCDPISGHDNLYWYRRVMGKEIKFLLHFVKESKQDESGMPNNRFLAERTGGTYSTLKVQPAELEDSGVYFCASSQWGQGPSYGYTFGSGTRLTVV.

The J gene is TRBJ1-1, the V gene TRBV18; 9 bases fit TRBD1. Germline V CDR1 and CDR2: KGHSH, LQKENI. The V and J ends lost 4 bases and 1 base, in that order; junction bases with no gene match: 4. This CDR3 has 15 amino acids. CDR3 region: CASSLGTGQNTEAFF. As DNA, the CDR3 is TGTGCCAGCTCACTTGGGACAGGGCAGAACACTGAAGCTTTCTTT.

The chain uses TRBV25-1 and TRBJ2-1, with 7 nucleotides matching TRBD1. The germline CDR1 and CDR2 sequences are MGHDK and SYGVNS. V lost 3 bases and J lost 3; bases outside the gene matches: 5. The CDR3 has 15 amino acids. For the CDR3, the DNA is TGTGCCAGCAGTGAGACAGGGCGGTACTACAATGAGCAGTTCTTC. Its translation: CASSETGRYYNEQFF.

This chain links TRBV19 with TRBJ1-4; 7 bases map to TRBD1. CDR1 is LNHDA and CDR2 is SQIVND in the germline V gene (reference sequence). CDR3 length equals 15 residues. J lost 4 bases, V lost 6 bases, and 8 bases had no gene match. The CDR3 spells CASSSTGFNNEKLFF. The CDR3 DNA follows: TGTGCCAGTAGCTCGACAGGGTTCAATAATGAAAAACTGTTTTTT.

CDR3 coding DNA: TGTGCCAGCAGCTTCACAGGGGGCGCGGGCAATCAGCCCCAGCATTTT. The encoded protein is CASSFTGGAGNQPQHF. The chain is built from TRBV5-4 and TRBJ1-5; 9 positions agree with TRBD1. CDR1 and CDR2 from the germline V gene are SGHNT and YYREEE (reference sequence). This CDR3 contains 16 residues. J gave up 2 bases and V 2 bases, and 5 bases lay outside the gene matches.

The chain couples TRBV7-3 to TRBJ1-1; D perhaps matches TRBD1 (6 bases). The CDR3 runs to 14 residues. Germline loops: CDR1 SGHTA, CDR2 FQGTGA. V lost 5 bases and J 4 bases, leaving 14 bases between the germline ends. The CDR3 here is CASSAREQGTEAFF. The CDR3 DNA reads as TGTGCCAGCAGCGCCCGGGAACAGGGCACTGAAGCTTTCTTT.

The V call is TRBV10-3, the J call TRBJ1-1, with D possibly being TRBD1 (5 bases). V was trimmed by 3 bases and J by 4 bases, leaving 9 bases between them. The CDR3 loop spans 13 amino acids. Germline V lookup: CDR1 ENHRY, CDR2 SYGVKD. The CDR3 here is CAISEGGTTEAFF. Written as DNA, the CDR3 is TGTGCCATCAGTGAAGGAGGGACCACTGAAGCTTTCTTT.

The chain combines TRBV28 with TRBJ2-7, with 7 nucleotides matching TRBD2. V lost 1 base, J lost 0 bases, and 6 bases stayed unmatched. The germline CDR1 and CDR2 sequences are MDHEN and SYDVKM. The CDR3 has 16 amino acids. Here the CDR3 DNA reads TGTGCCAGCAGTTTATTTCGGACTAGGAGCTCCTACGAGCAGTACTTC. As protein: CASSLFRTRSSYEQYF.

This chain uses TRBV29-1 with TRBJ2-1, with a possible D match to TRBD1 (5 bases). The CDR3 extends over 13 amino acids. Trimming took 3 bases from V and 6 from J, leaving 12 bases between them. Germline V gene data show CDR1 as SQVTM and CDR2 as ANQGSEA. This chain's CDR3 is CSVEVNQGNEQFF. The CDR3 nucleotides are TGCAGCGTTGAGGTTAACCAGGGCAATGAGCAGTTCTTC.

CDR3 sequence: CASSRTGGSRDTQYF. Here the CDR3 DNA reads TGTGCCAGCAGTCGGACAGGGGGCTCCAGAGATACGCAGTATTTT. The rearrangement links TRBV2 to TRBJ2-3; 11 bases fit TRBD1. CDR1 SNHLY and CDR2 FYNNEI come from the germline V gene. This CDR3 region has 15 residues. J lost 5 bases, V lost 5 bases, and 6 bases had no gene match. The whole variable domain, remainder taken from reference TRBV2 and TRBJ2-3, is EPEVTQTPSHQVTQMGQEVILRCVPISNHLYFYWYRQILGQKVEFLVSFYNNEISEKSEIFDDQFSVERPDGSNFTLKIRSTKLEDSAMYFCASSRTGGSRDTQYFGPGTRLTVL.

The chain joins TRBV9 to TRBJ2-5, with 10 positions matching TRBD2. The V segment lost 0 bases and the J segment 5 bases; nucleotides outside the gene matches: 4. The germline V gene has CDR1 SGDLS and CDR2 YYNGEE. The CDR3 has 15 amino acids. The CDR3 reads CASSVAPSGSETQYF. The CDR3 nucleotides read TGTGCCAGCAGCGTAGCCCCTAGCGGGAGTGAGACCCAGTACTTC.

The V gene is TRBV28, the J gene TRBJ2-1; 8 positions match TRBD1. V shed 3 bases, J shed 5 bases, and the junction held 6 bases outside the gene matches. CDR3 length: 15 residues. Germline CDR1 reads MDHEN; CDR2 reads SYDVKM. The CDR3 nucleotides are TGTGCCAGCAGTTTCATTGGGACAGGAGACAATGAGCAGTTCTTC. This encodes CASSFIGTGDNEQFF.

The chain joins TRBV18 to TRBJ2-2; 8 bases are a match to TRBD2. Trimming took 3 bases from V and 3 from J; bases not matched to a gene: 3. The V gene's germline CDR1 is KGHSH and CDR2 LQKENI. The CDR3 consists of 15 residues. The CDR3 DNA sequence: TGTGCCAGCTCACCCTCTAGCGGGTACACCGGGGAGCTGTTTTTT. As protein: CASSPSSGYTGELFF.

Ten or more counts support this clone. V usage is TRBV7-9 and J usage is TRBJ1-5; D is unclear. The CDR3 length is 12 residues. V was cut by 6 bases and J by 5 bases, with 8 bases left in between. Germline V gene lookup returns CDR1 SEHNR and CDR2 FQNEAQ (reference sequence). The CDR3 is CASSEMDQPQHF. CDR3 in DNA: TGTGCCAGCAGTGAAATGGATCAGCCCCAGCATTTT. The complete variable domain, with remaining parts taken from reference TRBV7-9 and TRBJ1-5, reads DTGVSQNPRHKITKRGQNVTFRCDPISEHNRLYWYRQTLGQGPEFLTYFQNEAQLEKSRLLSDRFSAERPKGSFSTLEIQRTEQGDSAMYLCASSEMDQPQHFGDGTRLSIL.

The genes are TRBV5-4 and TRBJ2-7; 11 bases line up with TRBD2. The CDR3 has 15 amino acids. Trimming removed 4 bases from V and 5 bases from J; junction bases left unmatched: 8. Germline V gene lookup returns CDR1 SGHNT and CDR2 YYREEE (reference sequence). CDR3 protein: CASSALTSGNNEQYF. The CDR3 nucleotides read TGTGCCAGCAGCGCTCTGACTAGCGGGAACAACGAGCAGTACTTC.

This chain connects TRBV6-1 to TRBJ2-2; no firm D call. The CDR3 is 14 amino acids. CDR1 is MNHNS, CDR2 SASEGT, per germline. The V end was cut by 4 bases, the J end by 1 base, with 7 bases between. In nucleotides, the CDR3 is TGTGCCAGCAGTGTGGGTAGGAACACCGGGGAGCTGTTTTTT. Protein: CASSVGRNTGELFF.

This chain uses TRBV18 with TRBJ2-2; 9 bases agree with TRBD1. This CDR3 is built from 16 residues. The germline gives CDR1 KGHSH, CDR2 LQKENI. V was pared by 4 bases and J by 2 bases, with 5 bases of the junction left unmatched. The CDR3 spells CASSLGTGGNTGELFF. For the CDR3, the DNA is TGTGCCAGCTCACTGGGAACAGGGGGCAACACCGGGGAGCTGTTTTTT.